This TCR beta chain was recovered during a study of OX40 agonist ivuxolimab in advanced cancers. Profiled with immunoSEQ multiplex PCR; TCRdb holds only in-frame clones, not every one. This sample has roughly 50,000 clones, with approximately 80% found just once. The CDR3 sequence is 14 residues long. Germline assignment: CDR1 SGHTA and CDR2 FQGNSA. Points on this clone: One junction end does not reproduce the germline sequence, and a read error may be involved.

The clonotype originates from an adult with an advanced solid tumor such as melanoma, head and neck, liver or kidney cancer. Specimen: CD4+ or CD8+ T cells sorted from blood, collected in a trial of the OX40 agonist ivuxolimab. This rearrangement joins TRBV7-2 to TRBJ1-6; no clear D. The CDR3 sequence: CASGLSSYNSPLHF. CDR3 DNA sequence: TGCGCCAGCGGTCTTAGCTCCTATAATTCACCCCTCCACTTT.